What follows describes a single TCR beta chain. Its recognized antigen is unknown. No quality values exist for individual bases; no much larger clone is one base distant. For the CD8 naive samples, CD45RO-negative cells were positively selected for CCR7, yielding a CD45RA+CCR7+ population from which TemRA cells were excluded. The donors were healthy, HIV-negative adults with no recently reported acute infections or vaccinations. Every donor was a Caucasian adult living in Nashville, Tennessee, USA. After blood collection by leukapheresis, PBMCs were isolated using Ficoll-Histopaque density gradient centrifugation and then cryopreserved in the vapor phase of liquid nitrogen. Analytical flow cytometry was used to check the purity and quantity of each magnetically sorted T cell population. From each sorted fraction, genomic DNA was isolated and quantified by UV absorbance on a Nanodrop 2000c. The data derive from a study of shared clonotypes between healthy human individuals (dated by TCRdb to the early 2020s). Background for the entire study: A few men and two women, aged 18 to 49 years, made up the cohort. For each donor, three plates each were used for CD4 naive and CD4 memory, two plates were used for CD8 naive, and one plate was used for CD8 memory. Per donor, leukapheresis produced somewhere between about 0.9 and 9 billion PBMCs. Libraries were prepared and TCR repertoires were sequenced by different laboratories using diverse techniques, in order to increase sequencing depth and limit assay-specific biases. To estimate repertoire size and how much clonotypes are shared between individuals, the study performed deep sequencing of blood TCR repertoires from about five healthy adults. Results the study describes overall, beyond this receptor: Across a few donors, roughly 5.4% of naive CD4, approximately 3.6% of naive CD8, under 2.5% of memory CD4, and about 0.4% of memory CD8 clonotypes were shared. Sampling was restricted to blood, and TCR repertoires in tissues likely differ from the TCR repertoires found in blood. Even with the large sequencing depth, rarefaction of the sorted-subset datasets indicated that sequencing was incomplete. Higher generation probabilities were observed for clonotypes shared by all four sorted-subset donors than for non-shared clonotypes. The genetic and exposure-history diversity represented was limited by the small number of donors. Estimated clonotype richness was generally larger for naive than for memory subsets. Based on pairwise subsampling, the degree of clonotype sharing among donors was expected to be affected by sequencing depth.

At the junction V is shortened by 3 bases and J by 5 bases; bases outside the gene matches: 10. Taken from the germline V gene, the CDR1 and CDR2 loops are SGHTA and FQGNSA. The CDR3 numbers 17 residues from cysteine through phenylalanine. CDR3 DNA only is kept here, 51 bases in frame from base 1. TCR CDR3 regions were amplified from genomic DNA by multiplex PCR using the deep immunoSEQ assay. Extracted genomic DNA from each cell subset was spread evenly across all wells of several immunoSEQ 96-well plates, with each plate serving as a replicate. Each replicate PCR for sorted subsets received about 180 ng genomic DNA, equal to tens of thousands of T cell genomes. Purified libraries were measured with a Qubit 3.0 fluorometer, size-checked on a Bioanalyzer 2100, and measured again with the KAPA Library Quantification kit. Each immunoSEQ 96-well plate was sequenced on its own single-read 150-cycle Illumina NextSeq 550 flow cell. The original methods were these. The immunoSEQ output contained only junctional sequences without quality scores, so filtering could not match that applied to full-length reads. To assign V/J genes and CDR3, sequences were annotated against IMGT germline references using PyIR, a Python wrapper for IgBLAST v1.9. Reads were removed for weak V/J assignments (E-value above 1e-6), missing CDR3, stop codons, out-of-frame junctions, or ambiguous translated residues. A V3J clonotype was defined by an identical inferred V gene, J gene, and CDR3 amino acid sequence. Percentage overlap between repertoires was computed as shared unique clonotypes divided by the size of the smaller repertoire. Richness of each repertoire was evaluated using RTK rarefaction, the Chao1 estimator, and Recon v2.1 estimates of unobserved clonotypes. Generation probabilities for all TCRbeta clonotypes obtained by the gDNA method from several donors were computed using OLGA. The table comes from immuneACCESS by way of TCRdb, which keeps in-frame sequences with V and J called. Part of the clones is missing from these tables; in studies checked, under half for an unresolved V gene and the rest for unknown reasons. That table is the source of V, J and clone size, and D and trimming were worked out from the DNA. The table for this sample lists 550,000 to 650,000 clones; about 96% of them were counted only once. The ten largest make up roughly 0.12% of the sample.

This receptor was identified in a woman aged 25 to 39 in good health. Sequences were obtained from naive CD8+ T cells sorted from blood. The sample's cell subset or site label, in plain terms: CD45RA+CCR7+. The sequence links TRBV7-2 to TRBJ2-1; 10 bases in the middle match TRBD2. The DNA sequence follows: TGTGCCAGCAGCTTTTTGCCTGGGACTAGCGACGACAATGAGCAGTTCTTC. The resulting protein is CASSFLPGTSDDNEQFF.